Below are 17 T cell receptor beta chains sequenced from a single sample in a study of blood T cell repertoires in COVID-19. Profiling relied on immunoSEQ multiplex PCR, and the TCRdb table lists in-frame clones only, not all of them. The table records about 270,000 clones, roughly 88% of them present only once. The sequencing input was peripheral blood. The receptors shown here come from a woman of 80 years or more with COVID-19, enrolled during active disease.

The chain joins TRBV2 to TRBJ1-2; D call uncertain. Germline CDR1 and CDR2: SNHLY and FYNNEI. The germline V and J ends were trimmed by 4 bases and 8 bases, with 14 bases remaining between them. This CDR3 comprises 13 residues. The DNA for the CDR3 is TGTGCCAGCAGTGGGGGAGTCGAGCGAGGCTACACCTTC. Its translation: CASSGGVERGYTF.

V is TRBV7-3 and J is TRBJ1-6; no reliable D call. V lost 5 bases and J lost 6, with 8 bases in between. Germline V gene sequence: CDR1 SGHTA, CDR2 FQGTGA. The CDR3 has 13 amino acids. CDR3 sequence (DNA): TGTGCCAGCAGCAATACGGGTAATTCACCCCTCCACTTT. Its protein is CASSNTGNSPLHF.

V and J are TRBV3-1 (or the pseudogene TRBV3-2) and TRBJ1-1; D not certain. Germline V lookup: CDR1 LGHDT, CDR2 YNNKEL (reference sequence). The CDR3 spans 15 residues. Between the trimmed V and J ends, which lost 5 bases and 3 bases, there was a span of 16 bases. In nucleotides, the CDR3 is TGTGCCAGCAGCTCGGGGATCGGTGGACACACTGAAGCTTTCTTT. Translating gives CASSSGIGGHTEAFF.

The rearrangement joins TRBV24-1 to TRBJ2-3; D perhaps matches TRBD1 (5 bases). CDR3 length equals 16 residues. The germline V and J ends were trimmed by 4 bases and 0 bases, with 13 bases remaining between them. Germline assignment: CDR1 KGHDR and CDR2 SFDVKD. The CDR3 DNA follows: TGTGCCACCAGTGACCCCAGGGCGACTAGCACAGATACGCAGTATTTT. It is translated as CATSDPRATSTDTQYF.

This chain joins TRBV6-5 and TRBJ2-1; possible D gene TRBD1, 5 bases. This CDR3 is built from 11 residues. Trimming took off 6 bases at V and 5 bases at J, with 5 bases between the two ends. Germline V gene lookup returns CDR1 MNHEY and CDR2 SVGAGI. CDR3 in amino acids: CASRDNNEQFF. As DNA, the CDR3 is TGTGCCAGCAGGGACAACAATGAGCAGTTCTTC.

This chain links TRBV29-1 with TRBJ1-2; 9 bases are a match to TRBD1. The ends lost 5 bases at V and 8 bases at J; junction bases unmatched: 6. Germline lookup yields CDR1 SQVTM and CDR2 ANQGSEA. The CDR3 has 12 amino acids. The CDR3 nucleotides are TGCAGCGTTTCCGGACAGGGGATGGGCTACACCTTC. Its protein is CSVSGQGMGYTF.

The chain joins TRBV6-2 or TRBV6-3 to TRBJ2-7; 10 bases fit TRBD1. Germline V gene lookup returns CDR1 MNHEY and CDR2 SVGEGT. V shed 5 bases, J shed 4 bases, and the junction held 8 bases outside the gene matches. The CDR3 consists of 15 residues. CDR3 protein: CASSRPDRGLYEQYF. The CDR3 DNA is TGTGCCAGCAGTCGACCCGACAGGGGGCTTTACGAGCAGTACTTC.

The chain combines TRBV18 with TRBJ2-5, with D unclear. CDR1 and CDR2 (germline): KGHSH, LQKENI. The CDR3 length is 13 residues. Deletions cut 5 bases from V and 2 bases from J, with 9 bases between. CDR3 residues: CASSTPNQETQYF. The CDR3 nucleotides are TGTGCCAGCTCAACTCCTAATCAAGAGACCCAGTACTTC.

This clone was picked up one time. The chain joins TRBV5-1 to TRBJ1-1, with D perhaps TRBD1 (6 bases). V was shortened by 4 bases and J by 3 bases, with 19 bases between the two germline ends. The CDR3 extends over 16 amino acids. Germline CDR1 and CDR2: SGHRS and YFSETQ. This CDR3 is CASSDPINRVDTEAFF. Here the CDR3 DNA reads TGCGCCAGCAGCGACCCGATTAACAGGGTAGACACTGAAGCTTTCTTT.

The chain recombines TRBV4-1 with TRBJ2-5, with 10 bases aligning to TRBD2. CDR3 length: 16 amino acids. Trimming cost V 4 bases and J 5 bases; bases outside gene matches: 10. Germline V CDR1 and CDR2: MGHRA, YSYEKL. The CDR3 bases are TGCGCCAGCAGCCGTAGCGGGGGGTCAAACAGGGAGACCCAGTACTTC. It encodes CASSRSGGSNRETQYF.

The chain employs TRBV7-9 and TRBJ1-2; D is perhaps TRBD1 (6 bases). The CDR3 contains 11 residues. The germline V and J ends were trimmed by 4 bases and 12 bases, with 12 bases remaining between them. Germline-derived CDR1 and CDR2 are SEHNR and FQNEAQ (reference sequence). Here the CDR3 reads CASSSDRTNTF. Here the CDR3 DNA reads TGTGCCAGCAGCTCCGACAGGACCAACACCTTC.

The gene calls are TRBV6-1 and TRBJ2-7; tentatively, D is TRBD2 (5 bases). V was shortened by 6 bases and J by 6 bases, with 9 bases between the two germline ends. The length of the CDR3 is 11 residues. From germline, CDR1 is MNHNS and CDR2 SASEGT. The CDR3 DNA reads TGTGCCAGCAGCTTGAGCGGCGAGCAGTACTTC. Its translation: CASSLSGEQYF.

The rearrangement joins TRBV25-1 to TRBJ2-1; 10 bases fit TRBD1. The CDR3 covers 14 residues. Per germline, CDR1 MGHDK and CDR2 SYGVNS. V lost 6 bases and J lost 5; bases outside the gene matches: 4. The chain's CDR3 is CASRGQGGNNEQFF. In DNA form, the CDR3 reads TGTGCCAGCAGAGGACAGGGGGGGAACAATGAGCAGTTCTTC.

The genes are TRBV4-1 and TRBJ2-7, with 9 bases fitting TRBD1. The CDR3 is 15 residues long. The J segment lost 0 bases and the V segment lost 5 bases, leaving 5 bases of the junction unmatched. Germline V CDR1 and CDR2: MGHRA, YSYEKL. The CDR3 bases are TGCGCCAGCAGCGATGAACAGGGGGCCTCCTACGAGCAGTACTTC. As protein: CASSDEQGASYEQYF.

In nucleotides, the CDR3 is TGTGCCAGCAGTCAATCAGGAAATTCACCCCTCCACTTT. It specifies CASSQSGNSPLHF. The J gene is TRBJ1-6, the V gene TRBV2; D unresolved. Per the germline V gene, CDR1 is SNHLY and CDR2 is FYNNEI. The germline V and J ends were trimmed by 5 bases and 7 bases, with 9 bases remaining between them. The CDR3 runs to 13 residues.

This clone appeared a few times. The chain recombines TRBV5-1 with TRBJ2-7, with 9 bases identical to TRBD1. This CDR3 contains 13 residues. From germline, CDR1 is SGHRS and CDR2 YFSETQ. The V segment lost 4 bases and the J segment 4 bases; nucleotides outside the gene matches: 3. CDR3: CASSTGQGYEQYF. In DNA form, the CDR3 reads TGCGCCAGCAGCACGGGACAGGGTTACGAGCAGTACTTC.

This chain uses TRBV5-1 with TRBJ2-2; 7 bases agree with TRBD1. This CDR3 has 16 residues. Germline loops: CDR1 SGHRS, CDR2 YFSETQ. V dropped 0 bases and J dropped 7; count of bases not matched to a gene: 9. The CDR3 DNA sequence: TGCGCCAGCAGCTTGGCCCCGGACAGGTCCGGCGGGGAGCTGTTTTTT. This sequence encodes CASSLAPDRSGGELFF.